This entry lists 25 T cell receptor beta chains sequenced from one sample in a study of blood T cell repertoires in COVID-19. Method: immunoSEQ multiplex PCR; TCRdb's copy keeps in-frame clones and lacks some. The repertoire holds around 200,000 clones, with around nine tenths as singletons. Specimen: peripheral blood. The receptors stem from a man younger than 35 with active or convalescent COVID-19.

The chain employs TRBV9 and TRBJ2-7, with unresolved D. The germline CDR1 and CDR2 sequences are SGDLS and YYNGEE. V lost 0 bases, J lost 4 bases, and 2 bases lay in between. The CDR3 spans 11 residues. DNA of the CDR3: TGTGCCAGCAGCGTAGCATACGAGCAGTACTTC. Translating gives CASSVAYEQYF.

The V call is TRBV29-1, the J call TRBJ1-1, with unresolved D. Deletions cut 5 bases from V and 0 bases from J, with 10 bases between. The CDR3 is 13 residues long. The V gene's germline CDR1 is SQVTM and CDR2 ANQGSEA. The CDR3 reads CSVRQSMNTEAFF. The DNA of the CDR3 is TGCAGCGTTCGACAATCGATGAACACTGAAGCTTTCTTT.

CDR3 sequence reads: CASSLVGSSGSGSSYEQYF. The CDR3, as DNA: TGTGCCAGCAGCTTGGTAGGGTCCTCAGGATCGGGGAGCTCCTACGAGCAGTACTTC. The rearrangement joins TRBV5-5 to TRBJ2-7; D might be TRBD2 (5 bases). Trimming cost V 0 bases and J 0 bases, with 22 bases left between them. The CDR3 length is 19 residues. The germline gives CDR1 SGHKS, CDR2 YYEKEE (reference sequence).

This chain connects TRBV6-5 to TRBJ2-3, with D possibly being TRBD1 (6 bases). The CDR3 loop spans 14 amino acids. CDR1 MNHEY and CDR2 SVGAGI come from the germline V gene. Trimming removed 6 bases at V and 8 bases at J, with 18 bases between. In DNA form, the CDR3 reads TGTGCCAGCAGGAGCGACAGGCAATTCCTTACGCAGTATTTT. It specifies CASRSDRQFLTQYF.

The chain uses TRBV12-5 and TRBJ1-1, with D possibly TRBD1 on 6 matching bases. Germline V lookup: CDR1 LGHNT, CDR2 FRNRAP. Trimming took off 0 bases at V and 1 base at J, with 9 bases between the two ends. The CDR3 totals 15 residues. The CDR3 region is CASGLVLGGNTEAFF. Written as DNA, the CDR3 is TGTGCTAGTGGTTTGGTACTAGGGGGGAACACTGAAGCTTTCTTT. Full variable domain (remainder filled in from reference TRBV12-5 and TRBJ1-1): DARVTQTPRHKVTEMGQEVTMRCQPILGHNTVFWYRQTMMQGLELLAYFRNRAPLDDSGMPKDRFSAEMPDATLATLKIQPSEPRDSAVYFCASGLVLGGNTEAFFGQGTRLTVV.

The V call is TRBV2, the J call TRBJ1-4, with D tentatively TRBD1 (5 bases). The CDR3 sequence is 16 residues long. From germline, CDR1 is SNHLY and CDR2 FYNNEI. Trimming stripped 2 bases from V and 3 bases from J, with 13 bases between. DNA of the CDR3: TGTGCCAGCAGTGAAAGGGTTGCAGGGCCTAATGAAAAACTGTTTTTT. This encodes CASSERVAGPNEKLFF. The full variable domain, with the rest looked up from reference TRBV2 and TRBJ1-4, is EPEVTQTPSHQVTQMGQEVILRCVPISNHLYFYWYRQILGQKVEFLVSFYNNEISEKSEIFDDQFSVERPDGSNFTLKIRSTKLEDSAMYFCASSERVAGPNEKLFFGSGTQLSVL.

The chain combines TRBV19 with TRBJ2-3; weak D call: TRBD2 (6 bases). V was clipped by 3 bases and J by 2 bases, with 15 bases between them. This CDR3 comprises 16 residues. CDR1 and CDR2 from the germline V gene are LNHDA and SQIVND (reference sequence). CDR3 amino acids: CASSMPGAGPTDTQYF. The CDR3 region has the DNA TGTGCCAGTAGTATGCCTGGGGCGGGGCCCACAGATACGCAGTATTTT.

In regard to this clone: Other DNA sequences in this sample translate to the same CDR3. The chain uses TRBV18 and TRBJ2-3; 11 nucleotides align to TRBD2. This CDR3 is built from 15 residues. Trimming removed 3 bases from V and 1 base from J; junction bases left unmatched: 0. From germline, CDR1 is KGHSH and CDR2 LQKENI. The CDR3 loop reads CASSPTSGGTDTQYF. In DNA, the CDR3 is TGTGCCAGCTCACCGACTAGCGGGGGCACAGATACGCAGTATTTT.

The chain joins TRBV23-1 to TRBJ1-1, with D perhaps TRBD1 (6 bases). TRBV23-1 is an open reading frame whose function is uncertain. The CDR3 extends over 15 amino acids. V was clipped by 0 bases and J by 0 bases, with 8 bases between them. CDR3 protein: CASSQSGQMNTEAFF. CDR3 sequence (DNA): TGCGCCAGCAGTCAATCCGGACAGATGAACACTGAAGCTTTCTTT.

This chain connects TRBV6-6 to TRBJ1-1, with D perhaps matching TRBD1 (6 bases). Trimming cost V 7 bases and J 0 bases, with 12 bases left between them. CDR1 and CDR2 from the germline V gene are MNHNY and SVGAGI (reference sequence). CDR3 length: 14 amino acids. The CDR3 is CASTLDSMNTEAFF. DNA of the CDR3: TGTGCCAGCACCCTGGACAGCATGAACACTGAAGCTTTCTTT.

This clone was recorded only once. The CDR3 reads CASRKQLARLDTQYF. The CDR3 DNA follows: TGTGCCAGCAGAAAACAACTAGCCCGTTTGGATACGCAGTATTTT. This chain connects TRBV7-8 to TRBJ2-3; D possibly corresponds to TRBD2 (6 bases). With 6 bases removed from V and 6 bases from J, the gap between germline ends came to 19 bases. Germline V lookup: CDR1 SGHVS, CDR2 FQNEAQ. The CDR3 has 15 residues.

This chain joins TRBV9 and TRBJ2-2; 9 bases match TRBD2. In germline, CDR1 is SGDLS, CDR2 YYNGEE. The CDR3 is made up of 16 amino acids. V was pared by 3 bases and J by 4 bases, with 7 bases of the junction left unmatched. CDR3 protein: CASSERGATITGELFF. DNA of the CDR3: TGTGCCAGCAGCGAGCGGGGGGCAACTATCACCGGGGAGCTGTTTTTT.

In nucleotides, the CDR3 is TGCGCCAGCAGCCAAATGACAGGGAGGATCACTAATGAAAAACTGTTTTTT. Its translation is CASSQMTGRITNEKLFF. The V gene is TRBV4-1, the J gene TRBJ1-4; 7 bases are shared with TRBD1. CDR3 size: 17 residues. J was trimmed by 2 bases and V by 2 bases; bases with no gene match: 8. Germline values: CDR1 MGHRA, CDR2 YSYEKL.

The chain employs TRBV15 and TRBJ2-1, with 8 bases lining up with TRBD2. The ends lost 1 base at V and 7 bases at J; junction bases unmatched: 6. Germline V gene lookup returns CDR1 LNHNV and CDR2 YYDKDF (reference sequence). The CDR3 extends over 15 amino acids. In DNA form, the CDR3 reads TGTGCCACCAGCAGAGCGGGAGGGCCCCTTAATGAGCAGTTCTTC. Translated, it gives CATSRAGGPLNEQFF.

The rearrangement joins TRBV7-2 to TRBJ1-1, with D unresolved. CDR1 is SGHTA, CDR2 FQGNSA, per germline. The ends were cut back, 5 bases at V and 1 base at J, with 8 bases in the middle. The CDR3 contains 13 residues. The DNA of the CDR3 is TGTGCCAGCAGCCTGACGGGGAACACTGAAGCTTTCTTT. It codes for CASSLTGNTEAFF.

The J gene is TRBJ1-6, the V gene TRBV12-3 or TRBV12-4; no clear D. CDR3 length: 12 amino acids. Deletions cut 6 bases from V and 11 bases from J, with 11 bases between. This CDR3 reads CASSESIAPLHF. CDR3 coding DNA: TGTGCCAGCAGCGAGAGTATCGCACCCCTCCACTTT.

The CDR3 nucleotides read TGTGCCAGCAGTGAGCAGGGGGAGACCCAGTACTTC. This codes for CASSEQGETQYF. V and J are TRBV2 and TRBJ2-5; weak D call: TRBD1 (6 bases). The CDR3 has 12 amino acids. The germline V gene has CDR1 SNHLY and CDR2 FYNNEI. V lost 3 bases and J 5 bases, leaving 7 bases between the germline ends.

The chain employs TRBV25-1 and TRBJ1-1; D ambiguous. The CDR3 totals 13 residues. Trimming cost V 5 bases and J 1 base, with 8 bases left between them. Germline V gives CDR1 MGHDK, CDR2 SYGVNS. CDR3 amino acids: CASSLDGNTEAFF. The CDR3 region has the DNA TGTGCCAGCAGTCTAGACGGGAACACTGAAGCTTTCTTT. Variable domain in full (rest from reference TRBV25-1 and TRBJ1-1): EADIYQTPRYLVIGTGKKITLECSQTMGHDKMYWYQQDPGMELHLIHYSYGVNSTEKGDLSSESTVSRIRTEHFPLTLESARPSHTSQYLCASSLDGNTEAFFGQGTRLTVV.

The chain is built from TRBV5-1 and TRBJ2-1; D call uncertain. V was pared by 0 bases and J by 6 bases, with 7 bases between. The CDR3 extends over 13 amino acids. From germline, CDR1 is SGHRS and CDR2 YFSETQ. The CDR3 reads CASSLAPTNEQFF. DNA of the CDR3: TGCGCCAGCAGCTTGGCGCCTACCAATGAGCAGTTCTTC.

The V and J genes are TRBV2 and TRBJ2-5, with 11 nucleotides matching TRBD2. CDR1 and CDR2 (germline): SNHLY, FYNNEI. The CDR3 extends over 14 amino acids. V was clipped by 1 base and J by 7 bases; unmatched bases: 2. This CDR3 reads CASSEVTSGGTQYF. CDR3 coding DNA: TGTGCCAGCAGTGAAGTCACTAGCGGGGGGACCCAGTACTTC.

This clone was picked up one time. This chain connects TRBV30 to TRBJ2-3, with TRBD1 identical over 9 bases. Trimming took 5 bases from V and 6 from J; bases not matched to a gene: 9. The CDR3 sequence is 14 residues long. Germline CDR1 GTSNPN, CDR2 SVGIG (reference sequence). The CDR3 coding sequence is TGTGCCTGGGATTTGGGACAGGGCTGGGATACGCAGTATTTT. Protein product: CAWDLGQGWDTQYF. The variable domain in full, completed from reference TRBV30 and TRBJ2-3, reads SQTIHQWPATLVQPVGSPLSLECTVEGTSNPNLYWYRQAAGRGLQLLFYSVGIGQISSEVPQNLSASRPQDRQFILSSKKLLLSDSGFYLCAWDLGQGWDTQYFGPGTRLTVL.

The chain is built from TRBV19 and TRBJ2-1; 10 bases line up with TRBD2. Germline-derived CDR1 and CDR2 are LNHDA and SQIVND (reference sequence). J gave up 6 bases and V 2 bases, and 7 bases lay outside the gene matches. There are 16 residues in the CDR3. The chain's CDR3 is CASSILAGDSFNEQFF. The CDR3 DNA follows: TGTGCCAGTAGTATACTAGCGGGAGACAGTTTCAATGAGCAGTTCTTC. The full variable domain, completed using reference TRBV19 and TRBJ2-1, is DGGITQSPKYLFRKEGQNVTLSCEQNLNHDAMYWYRQDPGQGLRLIYYSQIVNDFQKGDIAEGYSVSREKKESFPLTVTSAQKNPTAFYLCASSILAGDSFNEQFFGPGTRLTVL.

The chain carries TRBV20-1 and TRBJ1-1; D not resolved. Trimming shortened V by 6 bases and J by 2 bases, and 7 bases separated the two germline ends. This CDR3 contains 11 residues. The germline V gene has CDR1 DFQATT and CDR2 SNEGSKA (reference sequence). The CDR3 DNA sequence: TGCAGTGCGAGCGAAAACACTGAAGCTTTCTTT. Translating gives CSASENTEAFF.

This clone was found once. This chain joins TRBV2 and TRBJ2-4, with 7 nucleotides matching TRBD1. The V segment lost 0 bases and the J segment 4 bases; nucleotides outside the gene matches: 3. The CDR3 is made up of 15 amino acids. CDR1 SNHLY and CDR2 FYNNEI come from the germline V gene. In nucleotides, the CDR3 is TGTGCCAGCAGTGAAGCGGCAGGGGGTAAAAACATTCAGTACTTC. Translation gives CASSEAAGGKNIQYF.

The V call is TRBV2, the J call TRBJ2-2; D remains ambiguous. V was trimmed by 6 bases and J by 6 bases, leaving 8 bases between them. This CDR3 contains 12 residues. The germline gives CDR1 SNHLY, CDR2 FYNNEI. The CDR3 region is CASRWLSGELFF. For the CDR3, the DNA is TGTGCCAGCAGGTGGCTCTCCGGGGAGCTGTTTTTT.